The rows below give T cell receptor beta chains drawn from one sample of a study of cytomegalovirus exposure and HLA in healthy donors. This table comes from immunoSEQ multiplex PCR, and its TCRdb copy is limited to in-frame clones, with some not included. In the table there are under 150,000 clones, 80% to 85% of which are singletons. Input material: PBMCs. These receptors were obtained from a boy between 10 and 17 years old in good health and CMV-seronegative. Both conserved end residues are part of each CDR3. Each record gives: clone size, J gene, V gene, D gene, CDR3 DNA, CDR3 protein. The D gene is left open where the match is weak. Clone size is shown for a subset of rows, as once, few, many or a class of expanded clone.

>once|TRBJ1-5|TRBV13|-
TGTGCCAGCAGCTTAGGGAGGGATCAGCCCCAGCATTTT
CASSLGRDQPQHF
>-|TRBJ2-4|TRBV2|-
TGTGCCAGCAGGTCCCGAGGGCAGGTGACCAACATTCAGTACTTC
CASRSRGQVTNIQYF
>-|TRBJ2-3|TRBV19|-
TGTGCCAGTAGTCTGTCGACAGATACGCAGTATTTT
CASSLSTDTQYF
>once|TRBJ1-5|TRBV6-5|-
TGTGCCAGCAGACCCCAGGGGAGCAATCAGCCCCAGCATTTT
CASRPQGSNQPQHF
>-|TRBJ1-2|TRBV27|-
TGTGCCAGCAGTTTAGACGGGGACTATGGCTACACCTTC
CASSLDGDYGYTF
>-|TRBJ1-4|TRBV11-2|TRBD1
TGTGCCAGCAGCTTACGGGGGACAGGGTCTGAAAAACTGTTTTTT
CASSLRGTGSEKLFF
>-|TRBJ2-3|TRBV5-1|TRBD2
TGCGCCAGCAGCTTGGGGAGTGGCGGGGGAAAGACAGATACGCAGTATTTT
CASSLGSGGGKTDTQYF
>-|TRBJ2-2|TRBV2|TRBD2
TGTGCCAGCAGTTCTCTCAGCGGGAGGCTCACCGGGGAGCTGTTTTTT
CASSSLSGRLTGELFF
>-|TRBJ1-2|TRBV5-4|TRBD1
TGTGCCAGCAGCCGGGTCGGGACAGGGGACTATGGCTACACCTTC
CASSRVGTGDYGYTF
>-|TRBJ2-1|TRBV2|TRBD2
TGTGCCAGCAGTGAAGTCCCTAGCGGATATTACAATGAGCAGTTCTTC
CASSEVPSGYYNEQFF
>-|TRBJ2-7|TRBV7-9|TRBD2
TGTTCCAGCAGCTTAGAGGCTCTCGGGGGGGAGCAGTACTTC
CSSSLEALGGEQYF
>-|TRBJ2-1|TRBV4-2|TRBD2
TGTGCCAGCAGCCAACAAACGGGAGGGAGCCATGAGCAGTTCTTC
CASSQQTGGSHEQFF
>once|TRBJ2-1|TRBV19|-
TGTGCCAGTAGTAAGGGTAGAGGGGAGCAGTTCTTC
CASSKGRGEQFF
>few|TRBJ2-1|TRBV29-1|-
TGCAGCGTTGTCGGGAGCGGAGACAATGAGCAGTTCTTC
CSVVGSGDNEQFF
>-|TRBJ2-5|TRBV7-9|TRBD1
TGTGCCAGCAGCACGTTAACAGGGGGCGGGGAGACCCAGTACTTC
CASSTLTGGGETQYF
>-|TRBJ2-1|TRBV7-2|TRBD2
TGTGCCAGCAGACTTATAGCGGGCCCAAGCTCCTACAATGAGCAGTTCTTC
CASRLIAGPSSYNEQFF
>few|TRBJ2-7|TRBV10-3|TRBD2
TGTGCCATCAGTGAGTCCTCCGGCGGGGGGCGGGGGGAGCAGTACTTC
CAISESSGGGRGEQYF
>-|TRBJ2-6|TRBV19|TRBD1
TGTGCCAGTAGTACGGGACAGTCTCACTCTGGGGCCAACGTCCTGACTTTC
CASSTGQSHSGANVLTF
>-|TRBJ1-2|TRBV7-9|-
TGTGCCAGCAGCCCCGGAGGTACTAACTATGGCTACACCTTC
CASSPGGTNYGYTF
>-|TRBJ1-3|TRBV5-5|-
TGTGCCAGCAGCCAAACAGGGAACGGAAACACCATATATTTT
CASSQTGNGNTIYF
>-|TRBJ2-7|TRBV18|-
TGTGCCAGCTCACCGCGGGACGGCGCCTACGAGCAGTACTTC
CASSPRDGAYEQYF
>-|TRBJ2-3|TRBV4-3|-
TGCGCCAGCAGCCAAGAGCAGCGGCCCGGGGATACGCAGTATTTT
CASSQEQRPGDTQYF
>-|TRBJ1-1|TRBV30|-
TGTGCCTGGAGTGGGGGAGGTGCTACTGAAGCTTTCTTT
CAWSGGGATEAFF
>-|TRBJ2-5|TRBV9|-
TGTGCCAGCAGCGTAGGCGTCGCCCAAGAGACCCAGTACTTC
CASSVGVAQETQYF
>-|TRBJ1-1|TRBV5-1|-
TGCGCCAGCAGTTTGGACCACCCGGGCACTGAAGCTTTCTTT
CASSLDHPGTEAFF
>-|TRBJ1-4|TRBV5-4|-
TGTGCCAGCAGCTCTGGACAGCCGAATAATGAAAAACTGTTTTTT
CASSSGQPNNEKLFF
>-|TRBJ1-3|TRBV19|-
TGTGCCAGTAGTATTCTGATCCGTTCACTCTCTGGAAACACCATATATTTT
CASSILIRSLSGNTIYF
>-|TRBJ2-1|TRBV30|TRBD1
TGTGCCTGGAGTCAGGGGGCCGGAAGTGAGCAGTTCTTC
CAWSQGAGSEQFF
>few|TRBJ2-6|TRBV4-1|-
TGCGCCAGCAGCCAAGAGGGGACTCCCTACTCTGGGGCCAACGTCCTGACTTTC
CASSQEGTPYSGANVLTF
>-|TRBJ1-5|TRBV4-1|-
TGCGCCAGCAGCCGCGGGGAGGGGACCGGCAATCAGCCCCAGCATTTT
CASSRGEGTGNQPQHF
>-|TRBJ2-2|TRBV11-2|TRBD2
TGTGCCAGCCTTGATTGGAGCGGGAGCCTCACCGGGGAGCTGTTTTTT
CASLDWSGSLTGELFF
>-|TRBJ1-1|TRBV5-1|-
TGCGCCAGCGGAGACGATGGAGACACTGAAGCTTTCTTT
CASGDDGDTEAFF
>-|TRBJ2-3|TRBV6-5|-
TGTGCCACCCGAGGTCCCACAGATACGCAGTATTTT
CATRGPTDTQYF
>-|TRBJ2-7|TRBV18|-
TGTGCCAGCTCAAATCTGGCTAGCGAAGACGAGCAGTACTTC
CASSNLASEDEQYF
>-|TRBJ1-4|TRBV30|TRBD1
TGTGCCTGGAGTATAGGGGGCGCGACTAATGAAAAACTGTTTTTT
CAWSIGGATNEKLFF
>-|TRBJ2-7|TRBV10-2|-
TGCGCCAGCAGTGCAGGCTCCTACGAGCAGTACTTC
CASSAGSYEQYF
>few|TRBJ2-7|TRBV23-1|TRBD1
TGCGCCAGCAGTCAACCCAATGGACAGGGCTACGAGCAGTACTTC
CASSQPNGQGYEQYF
>few|TRBJ1-1|TRBV25-1|-
TGTGCCAGCAGTGAGTCCGTTACAGGGTTGAACACTGAAGCTTTCTTT
CASSESVTGLNTEAFF
>-|TRBJ2-3|TRBV7-9|TRBD2
TGTGCCAGCAGCTCCCTGACTAGCGAGTTGACAGATACGCAGTATTTT
CASSSLTSELTDTQYF
>-|TRBJ1-1|TRBV29-1|TRBD1
TGCAGCGTTGTCCAGGGGGGCTTAACTGAAGCTTTCTTT
CSVVQGGLTEAFF
>-|TRBJ1-5|TRBV4-2|-
TGTGCCAGCAGCCCGCAAACACAGGGAGCGAGCAATCAGCCCCAGCATTTT
CASSPQTQGASNQPQHF
>-|TRBJ2-1|TRBV30|-
TGTGCCTGGAGTGTGGACTCAAATAATGAGCAGTTCTTC
CAWSVDSNNEQFF
>-|TRBJ2-3|TRBV19|-
TGTGCCAGTAGAGCCGAGGATTACACAGATACGCAGTATTTT
CASRAEDYTDTQYF
>-|TRBJ1-2|TRBV30|TRBD1
TGTGCCCTGTCCAGGGGGCCCCGAGGGGACGGCTACACCTTC
CALSRGPRGDGYTF
>-|TRBJ1-4|TRBV2|TRBD1
TGTGCCAGCAGGGGGACAGGGATGGACGAAAAACTGTTTTTT
CASRGTGMDEKLFF
>-|TRBJ2-5|TRBV9|-
TGTGCCAGCAGCGCCCCTCCTCCAGTCGCAGAGACCCAGTACTTC
CASSAPPPVAETQYF
>-|TRBJ2-7|TRBV6-5|-
TGTGCCAGCAGTTATCAGGCTAGCCGAGGTTACGAGCAGTACTTC
CASSYQASRGYEQYF
>-|TRBJ1-1|TRBV7-9|-
TGTGCCAGCAGCTTAGTACAGGCTATGAACACTGAAGCTTTCTTT
CASSLVQAMNTEAFF
>once|TRBJ2-5|TRBV20-1|TRBD2
TGCAGTGCTAGCGGGAGGGAGACCCAGTACTTC
CSASGRETQYF
>-|TRBJ2-7|TRBV6-1|-
TGTGCCAGCGGGAGAACTGACGAGCAGTACTTC
CASGRTDEQYF
>-|TRBJ1-3|TRBV4-2|-
TGTGCCAGCAGCCAGAGTACAGGGACTGGAAACACCATATATTTT
CASSQSTGTGNTIYF